The 26 T cell receptor beta chains in this list originate from one sample, sequenced in a study of T cell repertoires in cytomegalovirus infection (dated by TCRdb to the late 2010s). The sequencing machine was an Illumina HiSeq 1500. In-frame beta chains were kept once TCRdb had trimmed the public reads at Q25 with fastp and called clones with MiXCR. When rows share a CDR3 protein, they turn into one entry using the most common DNA and genes. The table for this sample lists about 920,000 distinct CDR3 sequences; approximately 33% of them were counted only once. The leading ten clones occupy about an eighth of the sample. These receptors have no identified antigens. The treatment or condition label, as the study defines it: in vitro stimulation with specific CMV peptide epitopes to enrich CMV-specific T cells. The input for sequencing was cultured CD8+ T cells from PBMCs, taken from culture after CMV antigen stimulation. The receptors were sampled from a human donor in good health (CMV status not recorded). Some clones in this sample may be carry-over from other donors' samples.

The genes are TRBV7-9 and TRBJ2-1; no reliable D call. CDR3 length equals 15 residues. The V end lost 5 bases, the J end lost 0 bases, and 11 bases lay between the germline ends. The germline gives CDR1 SEHNR, CDR2 FQNEAQ (reference sequence). This CDR3 is CASSRPPGSYNEQFF. For the CDR3, the DNA is TGTGCCAGCAGCCGACCTCCGGGCTCCTACAATGAGCAGTTCTTC.

A remark on this clonotype: In this CDR3 the conserved last residue, phenylalanine or tryptophan, is missing, so a read error is likely. The chain is built from TRBV10-3 and TRBJ2-7; 7 bases agree with TRBD1. J was trimmed by 2 bases and V by 4 bases; bases with no gene match: 8. Germline V gives CDR1 ENHRY, CDR2 SYGVKD. This CDR3 is built from 15 residues. The CDR3 region has the DNA TGTGCCATCAGTGCAAACAGGGGAAACCCCTACGAGCAGTACTCC. Translated: CAISANRGNPYEQYS.

This clonotype showed up just a few times. CDR3 coding DNA: TGTGCCAGCAGCTGGACTAGCGGACCCACAGATACGCAGTATTTT. Translating gives CASSWTSGPTDTQYF. This rearrangement joins TRBV7-2 to TRBJ2-3, with 10 bases that match TRBD2. CDR3 length: 15 amino acids. Per the germline V gene, CDR1 is SGHTA and CDR2 is FQGNSA. After removal of 4 bases from V and 2 bases from J, the junction contained 3 bases not matched to a gene.

The chain couples TRBV11-2 to TRBJ1-1; D is unresolved. Germline V gene lookup returns CDR1 SGHAT and CDR2 FQNNGV. Trimming left V 6 bases short and J 0 bases short, with 8 bases between. The length of the CDR3 is 13 residues. CDR3: CASRQTMNTEAFF. The CDR3 DNA reads TGTGCCAGCAGGCAGACAATGAACACTGAAGCTTTCTTT.

The chain uses TRBV4-1 and TRBJ2-1; 7 nucleotides match TRBD1. V shed 1 base, J shed 4 bases, and the junction held 19 bases outside the gene matches. The CDR3 is 20 residues long. Germline V gene lookup returns CDR1 MGHRA and CDR2 YSYEKL. The CDR3 bases are TGCGCCAGCAGCCAAGGGGCCGGGACAGCAGACCTAAGCCTTTACAATGAGCAGTTCTTC. It is translated as CASSQGAGTADLSLYNEQFF.

The chain joins TRBV13 to TRBJ2-1; a weak D match, TRBD1 (7 bases). Germline loops: CDR1 PRHDT, CDR2 FYEKMQ (reference sequence). Trimming took off 2 bases at V and 4 bases at J, with 15 bases between the two ends. This CDR3 spans 16 amino acids. The CDR3 coding sequence is TGTGCCAGCAGCTTAAGACCAGGGGGGTCGTACAATGAGCAGTTCTTC. Its translation is CASSLRPGGSYNEQFF.

This clonotype was counted between two and nine times. The chain couples TRBV20-1 to TRBJ1-6; TRBD1 is a possible D gene (5 bases). The length of the CDR3 is 13 residues. V lost 3 bases, J lost 9 bases, and 12 bases lay in between. Germline CDR1 and CDR2: DFQATT and SNEGSKA (reference sequence). The CDR3 loop is CSASVQGFSPLHF. In DNA, the CDR3 is TGCAGTGCTAGTGTTCAGGGCTTTTCACCCCTCCACTTT.

Points on this clonotype: At one end the junction does not follow the germline gene, possibly because of a read error. The rearrangement links TRBV12-3 or TRBV12-4 to TRBJ2-3; 8 bases agree with TRBD1. The CDR3 runs 16 residues. CDR3 DNA: TGTGCCAGCAGTGTAGCCGGGACAGGAGACACAGATACGCAGTATTTT. It specifies CASSVAGTGDTDTQYF.

This clonotype was seen a handful of times. The chain carries TRBV6-2 or TRBV6-3 and TRBJ2-3; 9 bases are a match to TRBD2. Germline lookup yields CDR1 MNHEY and CDR2 SVGEGT. CDR3 length: 15 amino acids. J was trimmed by 3 bases and V by 2 bases; bases with no gene match: 3. In nucleotides, the CDR3 is TGTGCCAGCAGTTACGTCCTAGCGGGGACAGATACGCAGTATTTT. The encoded protein is CASSYVLAGTDTQYF.

The genes are TRBV7-3 and TRBJ2-3, with TRBD1 as a possible D gene (6 bases). Germline-derived CDR1 and CDR2 are SGHTA and FQGTGA. V dropped 4 bases and J dropped 3 bases, with 14 bases sitting between them. The CDR3 has 15 amino acids. CDR3 protein: CASSSGRGLTDTQYF. As DNA, the CDR3 is TGTGCCAGCAGCTCAGGCAGGGGCCTTACAGATACGCAGTATTTT.

This clonotype was observed many times. The J gene is TRBJ1-5, the V gene TRBV20-1; 9 bases line up with TRBD1. Germline CDR1 reads DFQATT; CDR2 reads SNEGSKA (reference sequence). CDR3 length: 14 amino acids. J lost 5 bases, V lost 2 bases, and 4 bases had no gene match. CDR3 residues: CSARTGGVDQPQHF. In DNA, the CDR3 is TGCAGTGCTAGAACAGGGGGCGTTGATCAGCCCCAGCATTTT.

The chain joins TRBV7-9 to TRBJ2-3; D remains ambiguous. This CDR3 is built from 13 residues. V was trimmed by 1 base and J by 5 bases, leaving 7 bases between them. The V gene's germline CDR1 is SEHNR and CDR2 FQNEAQ (reference sequence). Here the CDR3 reads CASSLEPVDTQYF. As DNA, the CDR3 is TGTGCCAGCAGCTTAGAACCTGTAGATACGCAGTATTTT. Supplemented by reference TRBV7-9 and TRBJ2-3, the full variable domain reads DTGVSQNPRHKITKRGQNVTFRCDPISEHNRLYWYRQTLGQGPEFLTYFQNEAQLEKSRLLSDRFSAERPKGSFSTLEIQRTEQGDSAMYLCASSLEPVDTQYFGPGTRLTVL.

This clonotype was seen at least ten times. The J gene is TRBJ2-2, the V gene TRBV28; a possible D gene is TRBD2 (6 bases). The ends were cut back, 7 bases at V and 2 bases at J, with 14 bases in the middle. This CDR3 contains 15 residues. Germline lookup yields CDR1 MDHEN and CDR2 SYDVKM. The CDR3 DNA sequence: TGTGCCAGCACCCCCGGAGGGGATAACACCGGGGAGCTGTTTTTT. Its protein product is CASTPGGDNTGELFF.

A single count supports this clonotype. The genes are TRBV28 and TRBJ1-1; D is perhaps TRBD1 (6 bases). The V and J ends lost 5 bases and 1 base respectively, with 17 bases between them. CDR1 and CDR2 (germline): MDHEN, SYDVKM. The CDR3 runs to 16 residues. CDR3 sequence (DNA): TGTGCCAGCAGTCCCCTCCCACGGGGGGCGAACACTGAAGCTTTCTTT. Protein product: CASSPLPRGANTEAFF. Using reference TRBV28 and TRBJ1-1 for the parts outside the CDR3, the full variable domain is DVKVTQSSRYLVKRTGEKVFLECVQDMDHENMFWYRQDPGLGLRLIYFSYDVKMKEKGDIPEGYSVSREKKERFSLILESASTNQTSMYLCASSPLPRGANTEAFFGQGTRLTVV.

The rearrangement links TRBV5-6 to TRBJ1-4; 7 bases map to TRBD1. V lost 3 bases to trimming and J lost 0 bases; unmatched junction nucleotides: 20. CDR3 length: 21 residues. Germline V gene lookup returns CDR1 SGHDT and CDR2 YYEEEE. CDR3 residues: CASSSDRDSDGAATTNEKLFF. The CDR3 DNA reads as TGTGCCAGCAGCTCGGACCGGGACAGCGATGGAGCTGCTACAACTAATGAAAAACTGTTTTTT.

The rearrangement links TRBV10-3 to TRBJ1-2, with D unclear. CDR1 ENHRY and CDR2 SYGVKD come from the germline V gene. The CDR3 spans 14 residues. The ends were cut back, 4 bases at V and 1 base at J, with 10 bases in the middle. CDR3 DNA: TGTGCCATCAGTGGCCATGGGAATAACTATGGCTACACCTTC. Amino acid sequence: CAISGHGNNYGYTF.

The rearrangement joins TRBV10-3 to TRBJ2-6; TRBD1 aligns across 10 bases. The germline CDR1 and CDR2 sequences are ENHRY and SYGVKD. The CDR3 is made up of 19 amino acids. After removal of 4 bases from V and 0 bases from J, the junction contained 9 bases not matched to a gene. CDR3 DNA sequence: TGTGCCATCAGTGTTTACCGGGACAGGGGAATCTCTGGGGCCAACGTCCTGACTTTC. Protein sequence: CAISVYRDRGISGANVLTF.

This clonotype was counted a few times. The chain employs TRBV12-3 or TRBV12-4 and TRBJ2-5; 8 bases are shared with TRBD1. This CDR3 spans 15 amino acids. V was clipped by 5 bases and J by 4 bases; unmatched bases: 9. CDR3 protein: CASSTRGQGAETQYF. For the CDR3, the DNA is TGTGCCAGCAGTACCCGCGGACAGGGCGCAGAGACCCAGTACTTC.

This clonotype was seen only a few times. CDR3 region: CASSSIGPDPNYGYTF. The CDR3 nucleotides are TGTGCCAGCAGCTCCATAGGGCCGGACCCTAACTATGGCTACACCTTC. V is TRBV5-6 and J is TRBJ1-2; D is ambiguous. Germline CDR1 reads SGHDT; CDR2 reads YYEEEE. This CDR3 is 16 amino acids long. The ends were cut back, 3 bases at V and 0 bases at J, with 15 bases in the middle.

The chain recombines TRBV6-5 with TRBJ1-1, with D tentatively TRBD1 (5 bases). Deletions cut 5 bases from V and 5 bases from J, with 12 bases between. Germline assignment: CDR1 MNHEY and CDR2 SVGAGI. The CDR3 covers 13 residues. CDR3 protein: CASSTNGGTEAFF. The CDR3 region has the DNA TGTGCCAGCAGTACCAACGGGGGTACTGAAGCTTTCTTT.

This clonotype was counted between two and nine times. The chain employs TRBV5-5 and TRBJ2-5; TRBD2 is a possible D gene (5 bases). This CDR3 region has 12 residues. V dropped 5 bases and J dropped 4 bases, with 9 bases sitting between them. Germline V gene data show CDR1 as SGHKS and CDR2 as YYEKEE (reference sequence). The CDR3 sequence: CASSPSPETQYF. In nucleotides, the CDR3 is TGTGCCAGCAGTCCTAGCCCAGAGACCCAGTACTTC.

V and J are TRBV19 and TRBJ1-1; no clear D. Trimming shortened V by 8 bases and J by 1 base, and 8 bases separated the two germline ends. The CDR3 runs 12 residues. CDR1 and CDR2 (germline): LNHDA, SQIVND (reference sequence). The CDR3 coding sequence is TGTGCCAGTGTACAATGGAACACTGAAGCTTTCTTT. Protein product: CASVQWNTEAFF.

V and J are TRBV4-1 and TRBJ2-2; D possibly corresponds to TRBD2 (5 bases). With 4 bases removed from V and 2 bases from J, the gap between germline ends came to 11 bases. Germline CDR1 and CDR2: MGHRA and YSYEKL. The CDR3 spans 15 residues. CDR3 DNA: TGCGCCAGCAGCCGGCGTGAGGGAAACACCGGGGAGCTGTTTTTT. The encoded protein is CASSRREGNTGELFF.

This chain joins TRBV10-3 and TRBJ1-2; TRBD1 matches 9 bases. The V segment lost 11 bases and the J segment 8 bases; nucleotides outside the gene matches: 6. The germline CDR1 and CDR2 sequences are ENHRY and SYGVKD. CDR3 length: 11 residues. Written as DNA, the CDR3 is TGTGCCGTCTCCGGGACAGGGGGCTACACCTTC. It codes for CAVSGTGGYTF.

J is TRBJ1-5 and V is TRBV20-1; a possible D gene is TRBD1 (5 bases). V was clipped by 1 base and J by 2 bases, with 9 bases between them. The CDR3 has 14 residues. Germline values: CDR1 DFQATT, CDR2 SNEGSKA (reference sequence). In DNA, the CDR3 is TGCAGTGCTAGAGGGGGGGAACGCAATCAGCCCCAGCATTTT. Protein product: CSARGGERNQPQHF.

V and J are TRBV6-1 and TRBJ2-3; TRBD2 matches 14 bases. Trimming took 9 bases from V and 7 from J; bases not matched to a gene: 9. Germline loops: CDR1 MNHNS, CDR2 SASEGT. This CDR3 region has 15 residues. DNA for the CDR3: TGTGCCAGTCCCCCCGGGACTAGCGGGGGCCATACGCAGTATTTT. Its protein is CASPPGTSGGHTQYF.